The 25 T cell receptor beta chains presented below share a single source sample, sequenced in a study of blood T cell repertoires in COVID-19. Only in-frame clones appear in the TCRdb table, and some are missing; sequencing was by immunoSEQ multiplex PCR. The data show about 86,000 clones, 65% to 85% seen once. The material sequenced was peripheral blood. These receptors all come from a man in his 70s with acute or convalescent COVID-19.

The table lists this clone with a few counts. The chain uses TRBV24-1 and TRBJ2-3; 11 nucleotides line up with TRBD2. The CDR3 contains 18 residues. The germline CDR1 and CDR2 sequences are KGHDR and SFDVKD. V gave up 0 bases and J gave up 5 bases; unmatched junction bases: 9. CDR3 bases: TGTGCCACCAGTGATTTGCCGGTAGCGGGGGGGCAAGAAGATACGCAGTATTTT. Its translation: CATSDLPVAGGQEDTQYF.

The chain's CDR3 is CASTPTGGVGGYTF. The CDR3 region has the DNA TGTGCCAGCACCCCGACAGGGGGCGTGGGTGGCTACACCTTC. The chain joins TRBV28 to TRBJ1-2; 10 bases are shared with TRBD1. The CDR3 extends over 14 amino acids. Trimming took 7 bases from V and 7 from J; bases not matched to a gene: 9. Germline V gene sequence: CDR1 MDHEN, CDR2 SYDVKM.

The V gene is TRBV5-4, the J gene TRBJ1-4, with D uncertain. From germline, CDR1 is SGHNT and CDR2 YYREEE (reference sequence). The V gene lost 2 bases and the J gene lost 4 bases, with 15 bases spanning the gap. The CDR3 length is 16 residues. CDR3 loop: CASSFGPTPYNEKLFF. The CDR3 coding sequence is TGTGCCAGCAGCTTTGGGCCAACCCCATATAATGAAAAACTGTTTTTT.

The chain combines TRBV4-2 with TRBJ2-2; D gene ambiguous. V lost 4 bases and J lost 1, with 10 bases in between. The CDR3 length is 15 residues. In germline, CDR1 is LGHNA, CDR2 YNFKEQ. CDR3 in amino acids: CASSPRVVNTGELFF. The CDR3 DNA reads TGTGCCAGCAGCCCTCGAGTGGTGAACACCGGGGAGCTGTTTTTT.

The rearrangement uses TRBV18 and TRBJ1-4; 7 bases match TRBD1. J was trimmed by 2 bases and V by 6 bases; bases with no gene match: 6. Germline lookup yields CDR1 KGHSH and CDR2 LQKENI. The CDR3 totals 15 residues. CDR3: CASSRATGTNEKLFF. The CDR3 DNA follows: TGTGCCAGCTCGCGAGCGACAGGGACTAATGAAAAACTGTTTTTT.

The CDR3 DNA follows: TGTGCCAGCAGTACCTCAGGACAGGGGAGCTCCTACGAGCAGTACTTC. Its translation: CASSTSGQGSSYEQYF. The chain couples TRBV27 to TRBJ2-7; 9 bases agree with TRBD1. V dropped 5 bases and J dropped 0; count of bases not matched to a gene: 8. The CDR3 covers 16 residues. The germline gives CDR1 MNHEY, CDR2 SMNVEV (reference sequence).

The table lists this clone with a few counts. This chain links TRBV7-9 with TRBJ1-6, with TRBD1 as a possible D gene (5 bases). The CDR3 has 14 amino acids. V dropped 1 base and J dropped 7 bases, with 8 bases sitting between them. Germline CDR1 is SEHNR and CDR2 is FQNEAQ (reference sequence). The CDR3 loop is CASSLGTRNSPLHF. DNA for the CDR3: TGTGCCAGCAGCTTAGGGACAAGGAATTCACCCCTCCACTTT.

This rearrangement joins TRBV29-1 to TRBJ1-2, with D unclear. The CDR3 length is 12 residues. The germline V and J ends were trimmed by 7 bases and 0 bases, with 9 bases remaining between them. Germline V gives CDR1 SQVTM, CDR2 ANQGSEA. This CDR3 is CSAEGANYGYTF. DNA for the CDR3: TGCAGCGCCGAGGGTGCTAACTATGGCTACACCTTC.

CDR3 DNA sequence: TGTGCCAGTAGTTTGGGACAAACAACCTACAATGAGCAGTTCTTC. Protein: CASSLGQTTYNEQFF. The chain joins TRBV19 to TRBJ2-1; perhaps TRBD1 as D (6 bases). This CDR3 has 15 residues. Germline CDR1 reads LNHDA; CDR2 reads SQIVND (reference sequence). V lost 5 bases, J lost 2 bases, and 13 bases lay in between.

In this sample, this clone turned up a few times. The V call is TRBV9, the J call TRBJ1-6; D call uncertain. Between the trimmed V and J ends, which lost 0 bases and 13 bases, there was a span of 11 bases. CDR3 length: 13 amino acids. Germline V gene sequence: CDR1 SGDLS, CDR2 YYNGEE. The CDR3 DNA is TGTGCCAGCAGCGTAGCTGTGGCGGGCCCCCTCCACTTT. Its translation is CASSVAVAGPLHF.

This sequence joins TRBV28 and TRBJ1-4, with TRBD1 identical over 9 bases. V was pared by 5 bases and J by 1 base, with 8 bases of the junction left unmatched. Per the germline V gene, CDR1 is MDHEN and CDR2 is SYDVKM. CDR3 length: 17 residues. CDR3 in DNA: TGTGCCAGCAGTCCTCCGGGACAGGGTCTAACTAATGAAAAACTGTTTTTT. Amino acids: CASSPPGQGLTNEKLFF.

The genes are TRBV28 and TRBJ1-1; the D gene is possibly TRBD1 (6 bases). The CDR3 is 14 amino acids. Germline CDR1 reads MDHEN; CDR2 reads SYDVKM. Trimming removed 7 bases at V and 5 bases at J, with 17 bases between. This CDR3 reads CASTIWGRGTEAFF. CDR3 DNA sequence: TGTGCCAGCACGATCTGGGGGCGTGGGACTGAAGCTTTCTTT.

The chain combines TRBV6-5 with TRBJ1-6; 8 nucleotides align to TRBD1. CDR3 length: 15 residues. J gave up 7 bases and V 2 bases, and 4 bases lay outside the gene matches. The germline V gene encodes CDR1 MNHEY and CDR2 SVGAGI. This CDR3 reads CASSYVNRGNSPLHF. CDR3 nucleotides: TGTGCCAGCAGTTACGTAAACAGGGGGAATTCACCCCTCCACTTT.

This chain joins TRBV19 and TRBJ2-6; a possible D gene is TRBD1 (6 bases). Trimming left V 5 bases short and J 4 bases short, with 12 bases between. Germline V gene sequence: CDR1 LNHDA, CDR2 SQIVND (reference sequence). CDR3 length equals 15 residues. This CDR3 is CASSLQGSGANVLTF. DNA of the CDR3: TGTGCCAGTAGTTTACAGGGCTCCGGGGCCAACGTCCTGACTTTC.

V and J are TRBV3-1 (or the pseudogene TRBV3-2) and TRBJ1-6; 7 positions agree with TRBD1. The germline CDR1 and CDR2 sequences are LGHDT and YNNKEL (reference sequence). With V trimmed by 1 base and J by 6 bases, 0 bases remained unmatched. This CDR3 is built from 14 residues. Here the CDR3 reads CASSQGQGNSPLHF. The CDR3 bases are TGTGCCAGCAGCCAAGGACAGGGTAATTCACCCCTCCACTTT.

The chain employs TRBV2 and TRBJ2-7; TRBD1 matches at 8 bases. Germline lookup yields CDR1 SNHLY and CDR2 FYNNEI. Unmatched junction bases numbered 3, after V lost 6 bases and J lost 2 bases. The CDR3 is 13 amino acids. CDR3 in amino acids: CASRGTGTYEQYV. The DNA for the CDR3 is TGTGCCAGCAGGGGGACAGGTACCTACGAGCAGTACGTC.

CDR3 in amino acids: CASSFGLSNTEAFF. Here the CDR3 DNA reads TGTGCCAGCAGCTTTGGCCTTTCGAACACTGAAGCTTTCTTT. This rearrangement joins TRBV11-2 to TRBJ1-1; D unclear. Germline V gene data show CDR1 as SGHAT and CDR2 as FQNNGV. The CDR3 runs to 14 residues. The germline V and J ends were trimmed by 3 bases and 1 base, with 9 bases remaining between them.

The chain couples TRBV27 to TRBJ2-2; D unclear. Germline V gene sequence: CDR1 MNHEY, CDR2 SMNVEV (reference sequence). Trimming shortened V by 2 bases and J by 6 bases, and 10 bases separated the two germline ends. CDR3 length: 14 amino acids. CDR3 amino acids: CASSLIFRSGELFF. DNA of the CDR3: TGTGCCAGCAGTTTAATTTTCAGGTCCGGGGAGCTGTTTTTT.

This clone was observed a single time. V and J are TRBV2 and TRBJ2-2, with 7 bases matching TRBD1. Trimming at V came to 4 bases and at J to 4 bases, leaving 6 bases not matched to a gene. This CDR3 is built from 15 residues. Germline CDR1 reads SNHLY; CDR2 reads FYNNEI. The CDR3 loop is CASSGGRGITGELFF. The CDR3 DNA sequence: TGTGCCAGCAGTGGCGGCAGGGGGATCACCGGGGAGCTGTTTTTT.

The chain joins TRBV20-1 to TRBJ1-5; D might be TRBD1 (6 bases). Germline lookup yields CDR1 DFQATT and CDR2 SNEGSKA (reference sequence). V was pared by 3 bases and J by 4 bases, with 13 bases between. This CDR3 is built from 14 residues. CDR3 loop: CSASTGWGNQPQHF. The CDR3 DNA follows: TGCAGTGCTAGTACAGGGTGGGGGAATCAGCCCCAGCATTTT.

The chain carries TRBV3-1 (or the pseudogene TRBV3-2) and TRBJ1-1; maybe TRBD1 (5 bases). This CDR3 has 12 residues. The germline V gene has CDR1 LGHDT and CDR2 YNNKEL (reference sequence). Trimming took 2 bases from V and 9 from J, leaving 10 bases between them. The CDR3, as DNA: TGTGCCAGCAGCCAACAGGGACTTCAAGCTTTCTTT. Protein sequence: CASSQQGLQAFF.

The gene calls are TRBV7-8 and TRBJ2-7; TRBD1 matches at 7 bases. Unmatched junction bases numbered 1, after V lost 4 bases and J lost 1 base. The CDR3 has 13 residues. CDR1 SGHVS and CDR2 FQNEAQ come from the germline V gene. The CDR3 here is CASSWDRSYEQYV. The CDR3, as DNA: TGTGCCAGCAGCTGGGACAGATCCTACGAGCAGTACGTC.

The chain has TRBV5-4 and TRBJ2-5; D remains unclear. Germline lookup yields CDR1 SGHNT and CDR2 YYREEE (reference sequence). The CDR3 is made up of 14 amino acids. Trimming took 0 bases from V and 2 from J, leaving 8 bases between them. CDR3 sequence reads: CASSLEWQQETQYF. In nucleotides, the CDR3 is TGTGCCAGCAGCTTGGAGTGGCAGCAAGAGACCCAGTACTTC.

The chain combines TRBV5-1 with TRBJ1-2; D gene unclear. V lost 4 bases, J lost 2 bases, and 18 bases lay in between. Per the germline V gene, CDR1 is SGHRS and CDR2 is YFSETQ. The CDR3 has 16 amino acids. CDR3: CASSTDPQEMNYGYTF. The CDR3 DNA is TGCGCCAGCAGCACTGACCCCCAGGAAATGAACTATGGCTACACCTTC. The full variable domain, completed using reference TRBV5-1 and TRBJ1-2, is KAGVTQTPRYLIKTRGQQVTLSCSPISGHRSVSWYQQTPGQGLQFLFEYFSETQRNKGNFPGRFSGRQFSNSRSEMNVSTLELGDSALYLCASSTDPQEMNYGYTFGSGTRLTVV.

This clone was seen once. The chain joins TRBV11-2 to TRBJ2-2; no clear D. This CDR3 is 16 amino acids long. The germline V gene has CDR1 SGHAT and CDR2 FQNNGV. V lost 0 bases and J 1 base, leaving 9 bases between the germline ends. CDR3 DNA: TGTGCCAGCAGCTTAGATAATCCGGGGAACACCGGGGAGCTGTTTTTT. Translation: CASSLDNPGNTGELFF. Together with reference TRBV11-2 and TRBJ2-2, the CDR3 gives the full variable domain: EAGVAQSPRYKIIEKRQSVAFWCNPISGHATLYWYQQILGQGPKLLIQFQNNGVVDDSQLPKDRFSAERLKGVDSTLKIQPAKLEDSAVYLCASSLDNPGNTGELFFGEGSRLTVL.